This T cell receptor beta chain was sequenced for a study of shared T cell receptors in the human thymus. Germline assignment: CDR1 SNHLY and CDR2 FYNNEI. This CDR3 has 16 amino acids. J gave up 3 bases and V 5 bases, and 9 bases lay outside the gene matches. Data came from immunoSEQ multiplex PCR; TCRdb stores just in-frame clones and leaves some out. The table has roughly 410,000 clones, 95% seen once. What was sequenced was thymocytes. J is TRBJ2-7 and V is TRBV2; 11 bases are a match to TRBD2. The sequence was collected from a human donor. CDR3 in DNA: TGTGCCAGCAGTCCCCCTAGCGGGAGGAAATTCTACGAGCAGTACTTC. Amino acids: CASSPPSGRKFYEQYF.